The 5 T cell receptor beta chains in this list originate from one sample, sequenced in a study of blood T cell repertoires in COVID-19. Data came from immunoSEQ multiplex PCR; TCRdb stores just in-frame clones and leaves some out. The repertoire holds about 240,000 clones, with around 83% as singletons. Input material: peripheral blood. Every receptor here comes from a man between 25 and 39 years old who had recovered from COVID-19.

The chain links TRBV11-3 to TRBJ2-2; D call uncertain. Germline loops: CDR1 SGHNT, CDR2 YENEEA. V was trimmed by 5 bases and J by 7 bases, leaving 11 bases between them. The CDR3 loop spans 13 amino acids. CDR3 coding DNA: TGTGCCAGCAGCCCCAATCCAGACGGGGAGCTGTTTTTT. Its protein is CASSPNPDGELFF. Full variable domain (missing parts from reference TRBV11-3 and TRBJ2-2): EAGVVQSPRYKIIEKKQPVAFWCNPISGHNTLYWYLQNLGQGPELLIRYENEEAVDDSQLPKDRFSAERLKGVDSTLKIQPAELGDSAVYLCASSPNPDGELFFGEGSRLTVL.

The chain carries TRBV7-9 and TRBJ1-1; D may be TRBD1 (6 bases). Germline CDR1 and CDR2: SEHNR and FQNEAQ (reference sequence). The CDR3 runs 12 residues. V shed 5 bases and J shed 8 bases, with 12 bases lying between them. The CDR3 DNA follows: TGTGCCAGCAGCATACTTGACAGGGAAGCTTTCTTT. Its translation: CASSILDREAFF.

The V call is TRBV5-1, the J call TRBJ2-7, with D perhaps matching TRBD2 (6 bases). V lost 0 bases to trimming and J lost 0 bases, with 10 bases between them. Germline V gene data show CDR1 as SGHRS and CDR2 as YFSETQ. The CDR3 runs to 15 residues. The CDR3 spells CASSLVPGSSYEQYV. In DNA, the CDR3 is TGCGCCAGCAGCTTGGTACCCGGGAGCTCCTACGAGCAGTACGTC.

The chain joins TRBV3-1 (or the pseudogene TRBV3-2) to TRBJ2-1, with D uncertain. In germline, CDR1 is LGHDT, CDR2 YNNKEL (reference sequence). V was pared by 0 bases and J by 1 base, with 4 bases between. This CDR3 is 14 amino acids long. The CDR3 protein is CASSQDRSYNEQFF. CDR3 in DNA: TGTGCCAGCAGCCAAGACAGATCCTACAATGAGCAGTTCTTC.

The CDR3: CAISRLAGGQDTQYF. CDR3 bases: TGTGCCATCAGCCGACTAGCGGGGGGACAAGATACGCAGTATTTT. This chain links TRBV10-3 with TRBJ2-3, with 13 bases that match TRBD2. Germline trimming cut 6 bases from V and 5 bases from J; bases unmatched to any gene: 5. Germline V gene sequence: CDR1 ENHRY, CDR2 SYGVKD. The CDR3 totals 15 residues.